The present TCR beta chain was sequenced within a study of OX40 agonist ivuxolimab in advanced cancers. Study overall: Patients treated during dose escalation were battling hepatocellular carcinoma, melanoma, renal cell or head and neck cancer. Study-wide points: Undetermined was the antigen specificity of the expanded peripheral T cells. In a subset of nonresponders, normalized T-cell clonal expansion was also low.

Trimming cost V 7 bases and J 9 bases, with 13 bases left between them. Germline V lookup: CDR1 MDHEN, CDR2 SYDVKM. The CDR3 consists of 13 residues. In regard to this clone: Its antigen is currently unknown.

TCRdb's copy holds only in-frame clones and misses some; the assay was immunoSEQ multiplex PCR. The table includes almost 70,000 clones, about nine tenths detected once. V gene TRBV28 combines with J gene TRBJ1-6; the D is unclear. The origin of this receptor is an adult with an advanced solid tumor such as melanoma, head and neck, liver or kidney cancer. The sequencing here drew on CD4+ or CD8+ T cells sorted from blood, taken in a trial of the OX40 agonist ivuxolimab. CDR3 sequence reads: CASTPRRASPLHF. Here the CDR3 DNA reads TGTGCCAGCACCCCGAGAAGGGCTTCACCCCTCCACTTT.